The 23 T cell receptor beta chains below all came from one sample that was sequenced in a study of T cell responses to AZD1222 COVID-19 vaccine. Sequencing was performed with immunoSEQ multiplex PCR; in TCRdb, only in-frame clones are kept and a portion is missing. The sample has under 200,000 clones; 90% are singletons. Sequences were derived from peripheral blood, sampled on day 0 of AZD1222 vaccination. Receptors were obtained from an adult in good health.

V gene TRBV4-3 combines with J gene TRBJ2-3, with 7 bases fitting TRBD2. The J segment lost 6 bases and the V segment lost 7 bases, leaving 13 bases of the junction unmatched. CDR1 LGHNA and CDR2 YSLEER come from the germline V gene. This CDR3 is 15 amino acids long. The CDR3 nucleotides read TGCGCCAGCAAGCGTGGCGGGGGTTCTCCGGATACGCAGTATTTT. Translating it yields CASKRGGGSPDTQYF.

The V and J genes are TRBV5-1 and TRBJ2-3, with a possible D match to TRBD2 (6 bases). With 0 bases removed from V and 2 bases from J, the gap between germline ends came to 10 bases. Looked up from germline, CDR1 is SGHRS and CDR2 is YFSETQ. The CDR3 totals 15 residues. The CDR3 DNA reads as TGCGCCAGCAGCTTGGCACTAGCTTCCACAGATACGCAGTATTTT. It is translated as CASSLALASTDTQYF.

Here the CDR3 reads CASSLGQGHNEQFF. CDR3 sequence (DNA): TGTGCCAGCTCCCTGGGACAGGGGCACAATGAGCAGTTCTTC. This chain links TRBV18 with TRBJ2-1; 10 nucleotides match TRBD1. CDR3 size: 14 residues. V lost 6 bases to trimming and J lost 5 bases; unmatched junction nucleotides: 4. Germline V CDR1 and CDR2: KGHSH, LQKENI.

The V and J genes are TRBV2 and TRBJ2-7, with 8 bases lining up with TRBD2. This CDR3 has 17 residues. V shed 2 bases, J shed 0 bases, and the junction held 9 bases outside the gene matches. Germline V lookup: CDR1 SNHLY, CDR2 FYNNEI. CDR3 amino acids: CASSEWRSRGGSYEQYF. The CDR3 DNA sequence: TGTGCCAGCAGTGAATGGCGGTCCCGGGGGGGCTCCTACGAGCAGTACTTC.

The rearrangement links TRBV4-3 to TRBJ1-4; tentatively, D is TRBD1 (5 bases). Germline V gene sequence: CDR1 LGHNA, CDR2 YSLEER. V was cut by 1 base and J by 7 bases, with 19 bases left in between. This CDR3 is built from 17 residues. CDR3 sequence: CASSQAVLGSGGEKLFF. The CDR3 DNA reads TGCGCCAGCAGCCAAGCGGTCCTCGGCTCTGGGGGTGAAAAACTGTTTTTT.

The chain joins TRBV6-5 to TRBJ1-2; D is uncertain. Trimming left V 8 bases short and J 5 bases short, with 12 bases between. CDR1 and CDR2 (germline): MNHEY, SVGAGI. This CDR3 spans 12 amino acids. The CDR3 protein is CASYERGYGYTF. The CDR3 region has the DNA TGTGCCAGCTACGAACGTGGATATGGCTACACCTTC.

The chain joins TRBV19 to TRBJ1-6; TRBD1 agrees at 9 bases. The ends lost 11 bases at V and 9 bases at J; junction bases unmatched: 8. From germline, CDR1 is LNHDA and CDR2 SQIVND (reference sequence). CDR3 length: 13 residues. Here the CDR3 reads CAVAGQGGSPLHF. Written as DNA, the CDR3 is TGTGCCGTAGCGGGACAGGGTGGTTCACCCCTCCACTTT.

This rearrangement joins TRBV5-1 to TRBJ1-5, with 7 nucleotides matching TRBD1. Germline values: CDR1 SGHRS, CDR2 YFSETQ. The CDR3 loop spans 16 amino acids. V lost 0 bases to trimming and J lost 2 bases; unmatched junction nucleotides: 5. In DNA form, the CDR3 reads TGCGCCAGCAGCTTGGAGGGCAGGGGGGGCAATCAGCCCCAGCATTTT. Translation gives CASSLEGRGGNQPQHF.

The chain recombines TRBV6-5 with TRBJ2-7; D is uncertain. The CDR3 is 14 residues long. Trimming pared 2 bases from V and 3 bases from J, leaving 11 bases between. The germline CDR1 and CDR2 sequences are MNHEY and SVGAGI. This chain's CDR3 is CASSYRRSNYEQYF. The CDR3 nucleotides are TGTGCCAGCAGTTACAGACGGAGCAACTACGAGCAGTACTTC.

The chain couples TRBV7-3 to TRBJ2-7; 7 bases fit TRBD1. This CDR3 has 15 residues. The J segment lost 4 bases and the V segment lost 2 bases, leaving 8 bases of the junction unmatched. Germline V gives CDR1 SGHTA, CDR2 FQGTGA. The CDR3 DNA reads as TGTGCCAGCAGCTTAGAGACAGGGAATTGGTACGAGCAGTACTTC. Protein: CASSLETGNWYEQYF.

The gene calls are TRBV11-2 and TRBJ2-5; D possibly corresponds to TRBD1 (5 bases). V was pared by 0 bases and J by 2 bases, with 13 bases between. This CDR3 spans 16 amino acids. Germline V lookup: CDR1 SGHAT, CDR2 FQNNGV. The CDR3 is CASSLDRAGPQETQYF. CDR3 in DNA: TGTGCCAGCAGCTTAGATCGGGCAGGGCCTCAAGAGACCCAGTACTTC.

The chain joins TRBV2 to TRBJ1-2; D ambiguous. Germline V CDR1 and CDR2: SNHLY, FYNNEI. The CDR3 totals 14 residues. CDR3 in amino acids: CPSARFDRNYGYTF. The CDR3 DNA follows: TGTCCTAGCGCCCGTTTTGATCGAAACTATGGCTACACCTTC.

V and J are TRBV6-5 and TRBJ2-2; 7 positions agree with TRBD1. Per germline, CDR1 MNHEY and CDR2 SVGAGI. The CDR3 is 15 amino acids. J gave up 3 bases and V 6 bases, and 7 bases lay outside the gene matches. The CDR3 DNA is TGTGCCAGCAGCCGCGACAGGGTCGACACCGGGGAGCTGTTTTTT. Translation gives CASSRDRVDTGELFF.

This sequence joins TRBV18 and TRBJ1-6; the match to TRBD1 covers 7 bases. The germline CDR1 and CDR2 sequences are KGHSH and LQKENI. Germline trimming cut 3 bases from V and 14 bases from J; bases unmatched to any gene: 10. CDR3 length: 14 amino acids. CDR3: CASSPLDRDGTLHF. Here the CDR3 DNA reads TGTGCCAGCTCACCGCTCGACAGGGATGGAACCCTCCACTTT.

This sequence joins TRBV9 and TRBJ1-1; a weak D match, TRBD1 (6 bases). The germline CDR1 and CDR2 sequences are SGDLS and YYNGEE. The CDR3 is 14 residues long. Trimming stripped 7 bases from V and 0 bases from J, with 13 bases between. The CDR3 sequence is CASDQGGLNTEAFF. The CDR3, as DNA: TGTGCCAGCGATCAAGGGGGATTGAACACTGAAGCTTTCTTT.

J is TRBJ2-1 and V is TRBV11-3, with D perhaps TRBD1 (5 bases). V lost 5 bases, J lost 13 bases, and 9 bases lay in between. CDR3 length: 10 residues. Per germline, CDR1 SGHNT and CDR2 YENEEA. The CDR3 protein is CASSQGPQFF. The CDR3 DNA sequence: TGTGCCAGCAGCCAGGGCCCCCAGTTCTTC.

CDR3 sequence reads: CASTFLAGGPETQYF. The CDR3 nucleotides are TGTGCCAGCACTTTCCTAGCGGGGGGGCCAGAGACCCAGTACTTC. The chain carries TRBV6-5 and TRBJ2-5; 12 nucleotides line up with TRBD2. Germline assignment: CDR1 MNHEY and CDR2 SVGAGI. CDR3 length: 15 amino acids. The trim removed 7 bases at V and 4 bases at J, leaving 7 bases unmatched.

This sequence joins TRBV6-5 and TRBJ1-6, with no clear D. The CDR3 is 14 amino acids. Germline lookup yields CDR1 MNHEY and CDR2 SVGAGI. V was trimmed by 3 bases and J by 5 bases, leaving 8 bases between them. CDR3 residues: CASSYTENNSPLHF. The CDR3 bases are TGTGCCAGCAGTTATACGGAAAATAATTCACCCCTCCACTTT.

The chain couples TRBV6-5 to TRBJ1-2, with TRBD1 matching 7 bases. Germline CDR1 reads MNHEY; CDR2 reads SVGAGI. The CDR3 runs to 15 residues. V was clipped by 2 bases and J by 4 bases; unmatched bases: 7. The chain's CDR3 is CASSYAPRQGYGYTF. CDR3 sequence (DNA): TGTGCCAGCAGTTACGCCCCTAGACAGGGCTATGGCTACACCTTC.

The chain recombines TRBV19 with TRBJ1-2; D is unresolved. V lost 3 bases to trimming and J lost 2 bases, with 7 bases between them. The CDR3 runs 13 residues. Germline CDR1 LNHDA, CDR2 SQIVND (reference sequence). In DNA, the CDR3 is TGTGCCAGTAGTATTGGGTCCAACTATGGCTACACCTTC. It codes for CASSIGSNYGYTF.

CDR3 nucleotides: TGTGCCAGCCAGCGGGCAGTTAATGAAAAACTGTTTTTT. It encodes CASQRAVNEKLFF. The V and J genes are TRBV2 and TRBJ1-4; D call uncertain. V lost 8 bases and J 4 bases, leaving 11 bases between the germline ends. The CDR3 consists of 13 residues. Germline values: CDR1 SNHLY, CDR2 FYNNEI.

V gene TRBV12-3 or TRBV12-4 combines with J gene TRBJ1-6; D is uncertain. Trimming stripped 3 bases from V and 11 bases from J, with 8 bases between. The CDR3 covers 12 residues. The CDR3, as DNA: TGTGCCAGCAGTTTGAGCCGAACACCCCTCCACTTT. It yields the protein CASSLSRTPLHF.

This clone was detected only once. The chain joins TRBV5-8 to TRBJ1-4; TRBD1 might be the D (6 bases). Germline CDR1 and CDR2: SGHTS and YDEGEE. V was shortened by 5 bases and J by 2 bases, with 16 bases between the two germline ends. The CDR3 sequence is 16 residues long. The CDR3 protein is CASRPPRGRTNEKLFF. CDR3 coding DNA: TGTGCCAGCAGGCCCCCCAGGGGAAGGACTAATGAAAAACTGTTTTTT. The complete variable domain, with remaining parts taken from reference TRBV5-8 and TRBJ1-4, reads EAGVTQSPTHLIKTRGQQATLRCSPISGHTSVYWYQQALGLGLQFLLWYDEGEERNRGNFPPRFSGRQFPNYSSELNVNALELEDSALYLCASRPPRGRTNEKLFFGSGTQLSVL.